Shown below are 20 T cell receptor beta chains from a single sample sequenced in a study of radiation and T cells in renal cell carcinoma. Profiled with immunoSEQ multiplex PCR; TCRdb holds only in-frame clones, not every one. Of roughly 130,000 clones detected, 88% appear once; the ten largest clones hold approximately 6%. Sample time point: blood 2 weeks post-SBRT. Documented treatment: 15 Gy SBRT to primary tumor, nephrectomy 4 weeks later. This material consisted of blood, taken from a patient whose treatment included radiotherapy and nephrectomy. The receptors were gathered from a woman in her 70s with renal cell carcinoma.

The J gene is TRBJ1-2, the V gene TRBV4-1; D is unclear. Germline CDR1 reads MGHRA; CDR2 reads YSYEKL. The CDR3 spans 14 residues. Trimming left V 5 bases short and J 10 bases short, with 20 bases between. CDR3 DNA sequence: TGCGCCAGCAGCGAACCGGGATCAACTATGGCCTACACCTTC. It yields the protein CASSEPGSTMAYTF.

This clone was detected once. This chain connects TRBV7-3 to TRBJ2-6, with 10 bases fitting TRBD1. Trimming took 3 bases from V and 0 from J; bases not matched to a gene: 5. CDR1 and CDR2 from the germline V gene are SGHTA and FQGTGA. The CDR3 loop spans 18 amino acids. The CDR3 reads CASSFLGQGSSGANVLTF. In DNA, the CDR3 is TGTGCCAGCAGCTTTTTGGGACAGGGGAGCTCTGGGGCCAACGTCCTGACTTTC.

The chain is built from TRBV19 and TRBJ1-6; D not resolved. CDR1 is LNHDA and CDR2 is SQIVND in the germline V gene (reference sequence). The germline V and J ends were trimmed by 5 bases and 7 bases, with 9 bases remaining between them. This CDR3 is built from 13 residues. The CDR3 spells CASSSDFNSPLHF. In DNA form, the CDR3 reads TGTGCCAGTAGTTCAGATTTCAATTCACCCCTCCACTTT.

This sequence joins TRBV6-1 and TRBJ1-2; D is uncertain. The length of the CDR3 is 13 residues. V was shortened by 2 bases and J by 8 bases, with 12 bases between the two germline ends. Germline CDR1 reads MNHNS; CDR2 reads SASEGT. The CDR3 DNA reads TGTGCCAGCAGTGAAAGTGGCTTTAGGGGCTACACCTTC. This translates into CASSESGFRGYTF.

The chain combines TRBV7-2 with TRBJ1-5; no reliable D call. Trimming removed 5 bases from V and 1 base from J, with 6 bases in between. Germline assignment: CDR1 SGHTA and CDR2 FQGNSA. CDR3 length equals 13 residues. In nucleotides, the CDR3 is TGTGCCAGCAGCGGACGGAGCAATCAGCCCCAGCATTTT. Translated: CASSGRSNQPQHF.

The genes are TRBV4-1 and TRBJ2-1; 9 positions agree with TRBD2. Germline lookup yields CDR1 MGHRA and CDR2 YSYEKL. CDR3 length equals 18 residues. J lost 4 bases, V lost 0 bases, and 10 bases had no gene match. The CDR3: CASSQEAPGTSRYNEQFF. The DNA of the CDR3 is TGCGCCAGCAGCCAAGAAGCCCCCGGGACTAGCCGTTACAATGAGCAGTTCTTC.

The chain couples TRBV28 to TRBJ1-2; 9 bases agree with TRBD1. Unmatched junction bases numbered 5, after V lost 6 bases and J lost 3 bases. The CDR3 loop spans 14 amino acids. Per the germline V gene, CDR1 is MDHEN and CDR2 is SYDVKM. This chain's CDR3 is CASRITGGDYGYTF. The CDR3 DNA is TGTGCCAGCAGGATCACAGGGGGCGACTATGGCTACACCTTC.

The chain combines TRBV19 with TRBJ1-5; 7 bases agree with TRBD1. CDR3 length: 17 residues. V lost 1 base and J lost 4; bases outside the gene matches: 10. CDR1 is LNHDA, CDR2 SQIVND, per germline (reference sequence). DNA of the CDR3: TGTGCCAGTAGTATAGGGGGGAACAGGGGCTGGAATCAGCCCCAGCATTTT. Amino acids: CASSIGGNRGWNQPQHF. Full variable domain (rest looked up from reference TRBV19 and TRBJ1-5): DGGITQSPKYLFRKEGQNVTLSCEQNLNHDAMYWYRQDPGQGLRLIYYSQIVNDFQKGDIAEGYSVSREKKESFPLTVTSAQKNPTAFYLCASSIGGNRGWNQPQHFGDGTRLSIL.

The chain is built from TRBV19 and TRBJ1-4, with TRBD1 matching over 7 bases. The CDR3 covers 15 residues. Germline V gene data show CDR1 as LNHDA and CDR2 as SQIVND (reference sequence). The trim removed 5 bases at V and 4 bases at J, leaving 7 bases unmatched. CDR3 sequence (DNA): TGTGCCAGTAGTTTTAGACAGGGTGGTAATGAAAAACTGTTTTTT. As protein: CASSFRQGGNEKLFF.

V gene TRBV28 combines with J gene TRBJ1-2, with TRBD1 as a possible D gene (5 bases). Germline CDR1 and CDR2: MDHEN and SYDVKM. The CDR3 totals 12 residues. V shed 5 bases and J shed 4 bases, with 8 bases lying between them. The CDR3 region is CASSPGTYGYTF. DNA for the CDR3: TGTGCCAGCAGTCCCGGGACCTATGGCTACACCTTC.

V and J are TRBV5-4 and TRBJ2-2; D call uncertain. The germline CDR1 and CDR2 sequences are SGHNT and YYREEE (reference sequence). CDR3 size: 13 residues. Trimming cost V 4 bases and J 5 bases, with 9 bases left between them. CDR3 residues: CASSIDRTGELFF. The CDR3 DNA reads TGTGCCAGCAGCATCGACCGGACCGGGGAGCTGTTTTTT.

The rearrangement links TRBV6-4 to TRBJ2-3; perhaps TRBD2 as D (5 bases). Trimming stripped 7 bases from V and 7 bases from J, with 12 bases between. In germline, CDR1 is MRHNA, CDR2 SNTAGT. CDR3 length: 12 amino acids. CDR3 in amino acids: CASKDSGHTQYF. CDR3 coding DNA: TGTGCCAGCAAGGACTCAGGACATACGCAGTATTTT.

This sequence joins TRBV7-2 and TRBJ1-5; D is perhaps TRBD1 (5 bases). The germline CDR1 and CDR2 sequences are SGHTA and FQGNSA. Trimming left V 1 base short and J 5 bases short, with 12 bases between. The CDR3 runs 15 residues. As DNA, the CDR3 is TGTGCCAGCAGCTTAGATCGGGGGTGGGATCAGCCCCAGCATTTT. This gives the protein CASSLDRGWDQPQHF. Using reference TRBV7-2 and TRBJ1-5 for the parts outside the CDR3, the full variable domain is GAGVSQSPSNKVTEKGKDVELRCDPISGHTALYWYRQSLGQGLEFLIYFQGNSAPDKSGLPSDRFSAERTGGSVSTLTIQRTQQEDSAVYLCASSLDRGWDQPQHFGDGTRLSIL.

This chain connects TRBV9 to TRBJ2-1, with D perhaps TRBD1 (5 bases). V lost 4 bases to trimming and J lost 5 bases, with 10 bases between them. The germline CDR1 and CDR2 sequences are SGDLS and YYNGEE. This CDR3 spans 13 amino acids. The CDR3 nucleotides are TGTGCCAGCAGCTTAGGGGTGGACAATGAGCAGTTCTTC. Its protein product is CASSLGVDNEQFF.

This chain connects TRBV5-8 to TRBJ1-4, with a tentative D call TRBD1 (6 bases). CDR1 and CDR2 from the germline V gene are SGHTS and YDEGEE. V was shortened by 1 base and J by 7 bases, with 14 bases between the two germline ends. There are 15 residues in the CDR3. Here the CDR3 DNA reads TGTGCCAGCAGCTTGAGTGGGGGGGGCGGTGAAAAACTGTTTTTT. The encoded protein is CASSLSGGGGEKLFF. The variable domain in full, with the rest retrieved from reference TRBV5-8 and TRBJ1-4, is EAGVTQSPTHLIKTRGQQATLRCSPISGHTSVYWYQQALGLGLQFLLWYDEGEERNRGNFPPRFSGRQFPNYSSELNVNALELEDSALYLCASSLSGGGGEKLFFGSGTQLSVL.

The chain carries TRBV5-1 and TRBJ2-1, with TRBD2 identical over 9 bases. CDR1 is SGHRS, CDR2 YFSETQ, per germline. The CDR3 covers 16 residues. The junction had 11 bases not matched to a gene; V was cut back by 6 bases and J by 4 bases. Here the CDR3 reads CASKRGASGAYNEQFF. As DNA, the CDR3 is TGCGCCAGCAAAAGAGGGGCTAGCGGGGCGTACAATGAGCAGTTCTTC.

The chain has TRBV11-2 and TRBJ2-5, with a tentative D call TRBD2 (7 bases). Trimming took 4 bases from V and 4 from J, leaving 16 bases between them. The CDR3 runs 15 residues. The V gene's germline CDR1 is SGHAT and CDR2 FQNNGV. CDR3 loop: CASSSRGGRTETQYF. CDR3 DNA sequence: TGTGCCAGCAGCTCTAGGGGGGGGCGCACAGAGACCCAGTACTTC.

The rearrangement uses TRBV6-5 and TRBJ2-7; D is undetermined. CDR1 is MNHEY, CDR2 SVGAGI, per germline. The CDR3 length is 12 residues. With 0 bases removed from V and 9 bases from J, the gap between germline ends came to 9 bases. In DNA, the CDR3 is TGTGCCAGCAGTTACTCGAAAGGCCGGCAGTACTTC. It translates to CASSYSKGRQYF.

The gene calls are TRBV30 and TRBJ1-3; D is unresolved. Deletions cut 2 bases from V and 4 bases from J, with 9 bases between. CDR1 and CDR2 from the germline V gene are GTSNPN and SVGIG (reference sequence). The length of the CDR3 is 13 residues. CDR3 protein: CAWSPGSGNTIYF. Here the CDR3 DNA reads TGTGCCTGGAGTCCCGGATCGGGAAACACCATATATTTT.

This rearrangement joins TRBV6-6 to TRBJ1-5; D gene unclear. Germline lookup yields CDR1 MNHNY and CDR2 SVGAGI (reference sequence). The CDR3 is made up of 13 amino acids. Trimming stripped 6 bases from V and 6 bases from J, with 12 bases between. The CDR3 DNA reads TGTGCCAGCAGCCCCGAAGGCATTCAGCCCCAGCATTTT. Translating it yields CASSPEGIQPQHF.